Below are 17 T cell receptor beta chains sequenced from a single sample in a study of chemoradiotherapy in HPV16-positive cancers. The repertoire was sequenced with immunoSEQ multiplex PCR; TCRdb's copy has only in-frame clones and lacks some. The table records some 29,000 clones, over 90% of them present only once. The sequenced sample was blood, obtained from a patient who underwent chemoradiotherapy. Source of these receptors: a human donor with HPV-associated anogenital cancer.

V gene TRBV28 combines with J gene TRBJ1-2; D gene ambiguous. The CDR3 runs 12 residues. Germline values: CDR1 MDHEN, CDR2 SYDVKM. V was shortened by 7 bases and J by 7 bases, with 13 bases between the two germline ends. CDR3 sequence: CASTPGRVGYTF. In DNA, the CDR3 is TGTGCCAGCACCCCGGGTAGGGTTGGCTACACCTTC.

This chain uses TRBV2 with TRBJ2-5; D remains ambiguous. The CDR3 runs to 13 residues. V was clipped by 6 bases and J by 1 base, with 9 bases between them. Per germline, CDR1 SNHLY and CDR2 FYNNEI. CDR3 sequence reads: CASRSSFQETQYF. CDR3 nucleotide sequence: TGTGCCAGCAGGTCAAGCTTCCAAGAGACCCAGTACTTC.

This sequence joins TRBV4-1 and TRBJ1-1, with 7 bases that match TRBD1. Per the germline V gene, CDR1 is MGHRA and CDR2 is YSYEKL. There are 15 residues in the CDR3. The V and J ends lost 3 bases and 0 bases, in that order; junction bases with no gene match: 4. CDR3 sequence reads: CASSQTGMLNTEAFF. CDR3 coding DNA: TGCGCCAGCAGCCAGACAGGGATGTTGAACACTGAAGCTTTCTTT.

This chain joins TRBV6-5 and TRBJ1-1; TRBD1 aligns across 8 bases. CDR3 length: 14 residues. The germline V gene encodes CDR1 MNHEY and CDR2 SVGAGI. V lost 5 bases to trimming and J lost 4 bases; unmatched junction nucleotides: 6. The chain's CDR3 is CASSKQGGGTEAFF. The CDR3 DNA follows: TGTGCCAGCAGTAAACAGGGGGGAGGCACTGAAGCTTTCTTT.

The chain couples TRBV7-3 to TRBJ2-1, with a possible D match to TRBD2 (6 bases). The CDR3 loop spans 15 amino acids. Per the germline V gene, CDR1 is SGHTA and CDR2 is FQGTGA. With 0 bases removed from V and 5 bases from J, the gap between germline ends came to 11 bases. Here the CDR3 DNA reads TGTGCCAGCAGCTTAACGTGGACTAAAAACAATGAGCAGTTCTTC. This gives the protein CASSLTWTKNNEQFF.

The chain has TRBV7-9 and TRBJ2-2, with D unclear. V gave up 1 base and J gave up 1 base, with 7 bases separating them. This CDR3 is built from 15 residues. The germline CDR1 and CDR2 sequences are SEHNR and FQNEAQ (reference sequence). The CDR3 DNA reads TGTGCCAGCAGCTTAGAGTCCCAGAACACCGGGGAGCTGTTTTTT. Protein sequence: CASSLESQNTGELFF.

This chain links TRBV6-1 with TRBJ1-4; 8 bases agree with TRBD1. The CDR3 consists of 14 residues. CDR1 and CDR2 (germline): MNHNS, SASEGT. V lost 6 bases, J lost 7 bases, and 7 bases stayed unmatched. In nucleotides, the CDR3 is TGTGCCAGCAGCGCCAGGACAGGGATTGAAAAACTGTTTTTT. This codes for CASSARTGIEKLFF.

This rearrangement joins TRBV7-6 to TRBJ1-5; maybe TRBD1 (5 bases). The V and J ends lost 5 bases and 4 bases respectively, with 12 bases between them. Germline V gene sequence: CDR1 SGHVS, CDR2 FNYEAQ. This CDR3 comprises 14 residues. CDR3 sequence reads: CASSRGRGNQPQHF. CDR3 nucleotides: TGTGCCAGCAGCCGAGGGAGGGGAAATCAGCCCCAGCATTTT.

The CDR3 coding sequence is TGCGCCAGCCACGACGGGAACTATGGCTACACCTTC. Protein: CASHDGNYGYTF. This chain links TRBV5-1 with TRBJ1-2; D not resolved. Germline loops: CDR1 SGHRS, CDR2 YFSETQ. The CDR3 runs to 12 residues. Trimming pared 7 bases from V and 2 bases from J, leaving 9 bases between.

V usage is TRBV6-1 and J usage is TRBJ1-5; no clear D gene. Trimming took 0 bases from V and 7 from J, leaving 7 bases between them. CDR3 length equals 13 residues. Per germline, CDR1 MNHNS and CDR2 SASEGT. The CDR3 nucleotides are TGTGCCAGCAGTGAAGCGGAACAGCAGCCCCAGCATTTT. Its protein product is CASSEAEQQPQHF.

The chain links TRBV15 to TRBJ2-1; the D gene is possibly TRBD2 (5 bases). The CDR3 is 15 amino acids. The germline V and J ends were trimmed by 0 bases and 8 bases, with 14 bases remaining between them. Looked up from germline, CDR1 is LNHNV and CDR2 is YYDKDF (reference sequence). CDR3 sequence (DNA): TGTGCCACCAGCAGAGATCAGGCTAGCTCATATGAGCAGTTCTTC. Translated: CATSRDQASSYEQFF.

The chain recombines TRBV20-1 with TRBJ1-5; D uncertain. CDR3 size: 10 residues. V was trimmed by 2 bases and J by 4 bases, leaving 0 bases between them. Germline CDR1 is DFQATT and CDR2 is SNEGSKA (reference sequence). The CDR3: CSARNQPQHF. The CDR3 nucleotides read TGCAGTGCTAGAAATCAGCCCCAGCATTTT.

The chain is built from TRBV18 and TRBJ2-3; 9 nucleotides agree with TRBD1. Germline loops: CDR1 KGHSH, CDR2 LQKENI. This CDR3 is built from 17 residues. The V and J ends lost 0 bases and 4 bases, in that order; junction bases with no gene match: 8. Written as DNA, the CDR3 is TGTGCCAGCTCACCACCTACCGGGACAGGGTGGGCAGATACGCAGTATTTT. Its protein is CASSPPTGTGWADTQYF.

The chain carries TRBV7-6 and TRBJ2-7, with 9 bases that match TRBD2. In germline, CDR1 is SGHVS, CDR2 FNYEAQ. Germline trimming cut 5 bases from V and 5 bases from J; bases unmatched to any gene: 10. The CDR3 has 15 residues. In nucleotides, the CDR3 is TGTGCCAGCAGCCCTGGGACTAGCCGGGCCCACGAGCAGTACTTC. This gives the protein CASSPGTSRAHEQYF.

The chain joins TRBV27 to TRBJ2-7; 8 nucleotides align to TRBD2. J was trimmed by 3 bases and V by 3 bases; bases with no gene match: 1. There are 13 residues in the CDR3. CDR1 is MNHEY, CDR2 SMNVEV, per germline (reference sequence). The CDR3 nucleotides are TGTGCCAGCAGTTTCGCGGGGGGCTACGAGCAGTACTTC. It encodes CASSFAGGYEQYF.

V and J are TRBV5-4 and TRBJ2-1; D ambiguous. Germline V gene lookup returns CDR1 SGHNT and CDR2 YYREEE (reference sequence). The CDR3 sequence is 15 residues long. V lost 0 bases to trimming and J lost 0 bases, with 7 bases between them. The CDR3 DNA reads TGTGCCAGCAGCTTGGGTTGGAGCTCCTACAATGAGCAGTTCTTC. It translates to CASSLGWSSYNEQFF.

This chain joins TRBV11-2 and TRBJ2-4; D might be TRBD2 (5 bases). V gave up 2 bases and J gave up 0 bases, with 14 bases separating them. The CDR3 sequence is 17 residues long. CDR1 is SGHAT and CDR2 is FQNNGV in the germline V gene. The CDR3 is CASSLSLVAGAKNIQYF. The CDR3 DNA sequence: TGTGCCAGCAGCTTATCTCTTGTCGCGGGAGCCAAAAACATTCAGTACTTC.